The 30 T cell receptor beta chains reported below all come from one sample, sequenced in a study of blood T cell repertoires in COVID-19 (TCRdb year 2020). Libraries came from the immunoSEQ multiplex PCR assay. TCRdb provides this immuneACCESS table in a form limited to in-frame rearrangements. Some clones are lacking; in checked studies, under half of them reflect an unresolved V gene, and why the rest are absent is not known. Here the sample has 250,000 to 300,000 clones; around 84% occur a single time. About 4% of the sample comes from the top ten. Material: PBMCs or T cells enriched from blood (not recorded which). These receptors all stem from a man aged 25-45 years with acute COVID-19.

The rearrangement links TRBV18 to TRBJ2-1; D call uncertain. The germline V gene has CDR1 KGHSH and CDR2 LQKENI. The CDR3 extends over 13 amino acids. V was trimmed by 0 bases and J by 6 bases, leaving 6 bases between them. CDR3 amino acids: CASSPPSSNEQFF. In DNA, the CDR3 is TGTGCCAGCTCACCACCGTCTTCCAATGAGCAGTTCTTC.

This chain links TRBV6-5 with TRBJ1-2; no definite D call. V shed 4 bases and J shed 9 bases, with 15 bases lying between them. Looked up from germline, CDR1 is MNHEY and CDR2 is SVGAGI. This CDR3 spans 13 amino acids. The CDR3 here is CASSSRQGTSYTF. Written as DNA, the CDR3 is TGTGCCAGCAGTTCGAGACAAGGCACCAGCTACACCTTC.

The genes are TRBV25-1 and TRBJ1-4; unclear D gene. CDR1 and CDR2 from the germline V gene are MGHDK and SYGVNS. Trimming shortened V by 2 bases and J by 3 bases, and 10 bases separated the two germline ends. The CDR3 contains 15 residues. CDR3 sequence (DNA): TGTGCCAGCAGTGAACCCCTCGTATCTAATGAAAAACTGTTTTTT. Translating it yields CASSEPLVSNEKLFF.

The genes are TRBV11-3 and TRBJ2-1; 7 bases are shared with TRBD2. Germline V gene data show CDR1 as SGHNT and CDR2 as YENEEA. The CDR3 runs 15 residues. V was pared by 0 bases and J by 2 bases, with 1 base of the junction left unmatched. For the CDR3, the DNA is TGTGCCAGCAGCTTAGACAGCGGGACCTACAATGAGCAGTTCTTC. This gives the protein CASSLDSGTYNEQFF.

This chain connects TRBV10-3 to TRBJ1-1, with unresolved D. V gave up 0 bases and J gave up 1 base, with 6 bases separating them. The CDR3 has 14 amino acids. The germline CDR1 and CDR2 sequences are ENHRY and SYGVKD. This CDR3 is CAISESGGNTEAFF. DNA for the CDR3: TGTGCCATCAGTGAGTCTGGAGGGAACACTGAAGCTTTCTTT.

CDR3 sequence (DNA): TGTGCCAGCAGCGCCTCTAGGGGGAGGGGAGCTTTCGATGAGCAGTTCTTC. This translates into CASSASRGRGAFDEQFF. This chain connects TRBV5-4 to TRBJ2-1, with D maybe TRBD2 (7 bases). This CDR3 has 17 residues. The V and J ends lost 4 bases and 8 bases respectively, with 25 bases between them. Germline loops: CDR1 SGHNT, CDR2 YYREEE (reference sequence).

The V call is TRBV27, the J call TRBJ2-2, with TRBD1 as a possible D gene (6 bases). V lost 1 base and J lost 4, with 10 bases in between. The CDR3 length is 15 residues. From germline, CDR1 is MNHEY and CDR2 SMNVEV (reference sequence). The CDR3 bases are TGTGCCAGCAGTTTATACAGGGTGGGCACCGGGGAGCTGTTTTTT. The encoded protein is CASSLYRVGTGELFF.

The CDR3 is CASTLRGGNYGYTF. CDR3 sequence (DNA): TGTGCCAGTACCCTCCGTGGAGGGAACTATGGCTACACCTTC. This chain connects TRBV19 to TRBJ1-2, with D hard to call. Germline CDR1 reads LNHDA; CDR2 reads SQIVND (reference sequence). This CDR3 is built from 14 residues. V was cut by 7 bases and J by 2 bases, with 14 bases left in between.

This chain connects TRBV20-1 to TRBJ1-2; TRBD1 agrees at 7 bases. CDR1 is DFQATT and CDR2 is SNEGSKA in the germline V gene (reference sequence). The length of the CDR3 is 11 residues. J was trimmed by 8 bases and V by 4 bases; bases with no gene match: 4. This CDR3 reads CSANRGGGYTF. In nucleotides, the CDR3 is TGCAGTGCTAACAGGGGCGGGGGCTACACCTTC.

This chain uses TRBV24-1 with TRBJ1-6; D gene ambiguous. This CDR3 contains 15 residues. Germline V gives CDR1 KGHDR, CDR2 SFDVKD. With 3 bases removed from V and 6 bases from J, the gap between germline ends came to 11 bases. This CDR3 is CATSDPRVPNSPLHF. The CDR3 DNA follows: TGTGCCACCAGTGATCCCCGGGTTCCTAATTCACCCCTCCACTTT.

V usage is TRBV6-2 or TRBV6-3 and J usage is TRBJ1-5; 8 bases map to TRBD1. The V gene end was trimmed by 5 bases and the J gene end by 15 bases; junction bases not matched to a gene: 15. The CDR3 loop spans 14 amino acids. Germline V gene lookup returns CDR1 MNHEY and CDR2 SVGEGT. The CDR3 sequence: CASSTGTGITSPHF. For the CDR3, the DNA is TGTGCCAGCAGTACGGGGACAGGTATTACGTCGCCGCATTTT.

The V and J genes are TRBV2 and TRBJ2-2, with 8 bases matching TRBD1. Per the germline V gene, CDR1 is SNHLY and CDR2 is FYNNEI. CDR3 length equals 16 residues. After removal of 4 bases from V and 2 bases from J, the junction contained 6 bases not matched to a gene. The CDR3 DNA reads TGTGCCAGCAGTGGCGGACAGGGCCTTAACACCGGGGAGCTGTTTTTT. Its translation: CASSGGQGLNTGELFF.

The chain uses TRBV19 and TRBJ2-5, with D perhaps matching TRBD1 (5 bases). The CDR3 has 16 residues. Germline V gene data show CDR1 as LNHDA and CDR2 as SQIVND (reference sequence). V dropped 4 bases and J dropped 2 bases, with 17 bases sitting between them. The CDR3 here is CASSTIQGKGQETQYF. The CDR3 DNA is TGTGCCAGTAGTACCATTCAAGGAAAGGGGCAAGAGACCCAGTACTTC.

The rearrangement joins TRBV19 to TRBJ2-7; TRBD1 might be the D (6 bases). The CDR3 is 14 amino acids. The V gene's germline CDR1 is LNHDA and CDR2 SQIVND (reference sequence). V lost 3 bases and J 6 bases, leaving 15 bases between the germline ends. CDR3 in amino acids: CASSIWPGVGEQYV. For the CDR3, the DNA is TGTGCCAGTAGTATTTGGCCAGGGGTAGGCGAGCAGTACGTC.

To note about this clone: Other nucleotide sequences from this sample produce the same CDR3. CDR3 sequence: CASSVGADTQYF. Here the CDR3 DNA reads TGTGCCAGCAGCGTAGGGGCTGATACGCAGTATTTT. This chain joins TRBV9 and TRBJ2-3; D remains unclear. Germline V gene data show CDR1 as SGDLS and CDR2 as YYNGEE. The CDR3 is 12 residues long. The V end was cut by 0 bases, the J end by 6 bases, with 5 bases between.

The chain couples TRBV5-1 to TRBJ1-3; 8 nucleotides align to TRBD1. The CDR3 runs 16 residues. V shed 6 bases and J 0 bases; nucleotides not matched to a gene: 8. The V gene's germline CDR1 is SGHRS and CDR2 YFSETQ. This CDR3 reads CASTLTGASSGNTIYF. For the CDR3, the DNA is TGCGCCAGCACCCTGACAGGGGCGAGCTCTGGAAACACCATATATTTT.

The genes are TRBV6-4 and TRBJ2-1; no firm D call. Per the germline V gene, CDR1 is MRHNA and CDR2 is SNTAGT. Trimming cost V 2 bases and J 7 bases, with 15 bases left between them. CDR3 length equals 15 residues. CDR3 sequence: CASSDRDGPPNEQFF. In nucleotides, the CDR3 is TGTGCCAGCAGTGACCGTGATGGGCCCCCTAATGAGCAGTTCTTC.

CDR3 coding DNA: TGTGCCAGCAAGAGGCGGATCAAGTACGAGCAGTACGTC. Its protein product is CASKRRIKYEQYV. The gene calls are TRBV9 and TRBJ2-7, with no clear D. The V gene lost 6 bases and the J gene lost 4 bases, with 14 bases spanning the gap. Germline CDR1 reads SGDLS; CDR2 reads YYNGEE. The CDR3 contains 13 residues.

The CDR3 DNA sequence: TGTGCCAGCAGTTCCCCCGGGGGGACGACCTACAATGAGCAGTTCTTC. As protein: CASSSPGGTTYNEQFF. The chain couples TRBV6-5 to TRBJ2-1; 7 bases agree with TRBD2. The CDR3 runs 16 residues. Germline trimming cut 4 bases from V and 2 bases from J; bases unmatched to any gene: 8. CDR1 and CDR2 (germline): MNHEY, SVGAGI.

This chain uses TRBV7-2 with TRBJ1-1, with TRBD1 as a possible D gene (5 bases). Germline V gives CDR1 SGHTA, CDR2 FQGNSA. V shed 3 bases and J shed 10 bases, with 12 bases lying between them. CDR3 length: 12 residues. The DNA for the CDR3 is TGTGCCAGCAGCTTCAGGGTTTCAGGAGCTTTCTTT. Translated: CASSFRVSGAFF.

The gene calls are TRBV18 and TRBJ1-1; perhaps TRBD1 as D (6 bases). Trimming removed 3 bases at V and 7 bases at J, with 15 bases between. The V gene's germline CDR1 is KGHSH and CDR2 LQKENI. The CDR3 has 14 amino acids. The CDR3 reads CASSPLIKDSEAFF. The CDR3 nucleotides are TGTGCCAGCTCACCCCTTATTAAGGACAGTGAAGCTTTCTTT.

This clone was seen once. The chain couples TRBV18 to TRBJ1-1, with D tentatively TRBD1 (6 bases). The CDR3 is made up of 15 amino acids. The V gene's germline CDR1 is KGHSH and CDR2 LQKENI. V was shortened by 5 bases and J by 4 bases, with 17 bases between the two germline ends. CDR3 loop: CASSLNREGSTEAFF. Here the CDR3 DNA reads TGTGCCAGCTCATTGAACAGGGAGGGTAGCACTGAAGCTTTCTTT. The full variable domain, its missing parts supplied by reference TRBV18 and TRBJ1-1, is NAGVMQNPRHLVRRRGQEARLRCSPMKGHSHVYWYRQLPEEGLKFMVYLQKENIIDESGMPKERFSAEFPKEGPSILRIQQVVRGDSAAYFCASSLNREGSTEAFFGQGTRLTVV.

This chain connects TRBV18 to TRBJ1-1, with 8 bases matching TRBD1. This CDR3 is built from 16 residues. Germline V lookup: CDR1 KGHSH, CDR2 LQKENI. Trimming cost V 2 bases and J 3 bases; bases outside gene matches: 8. This CDR3 reads CASSPVKTGVDTEAFF. Here the CDR3 DNA reads TGTGCCAGCTCACCAGTGAAGACAGGGGTGGACACTGAAGCTTTCTTT. Full variable domain (missing parts from reference TRBV18 and TRBJ1-1): NAGVMQNPRHLVRRRGQEARLRCSPMKGHSHVYWYRQLPEEGLKFMVYLQKENIIDESGMPKERFSAEFPKEGPSILRIQQVVRGDSAAYFCASSPVKTGVDTEAFFGQGTRLTVV.

The chain has TRBV7-2 and TRBJ2-5; TRBD2 agrees at 12 bases. Germline V gene lookup returns CDR1 SGHTA and CDR2 FQGNSA. Trimming took 5 bases from V and 2 from J; bases not matched to a gene: 6. The CDR3 covers 16 residues. CDR3 nucleotide sequence: TGTGCCAGCAGCCCTTCTAGCGGGGGGGAGCAAGAGACCCAGTACTTC. Its translation is CASSPSSGGEQETQYF.

V gene TRBV29-1 combines with J gene TRBJ1-1; 7 bases are shared with TRBD1. The CDR3 is 13 residues long. Unmatched junction bases numbered 2, after V lost 3 bases and J lost 1 base. The germline gives CDR1 SQVTM, CDR2 ANQGSEA. This CDR3 reads CSVDGTANTEAFF. The CDR3 DNA follows: TGCAGCGTTGACGGGACAGCGAACACTGAAGCTTTCTTT.

J is TRBJ1-2 and V is TRBV18; 12 bases fit TRBD1. The CDR3 runs 17 residues. Germline assignment: CDR1 KGHSH and CDR2 LQKENI. V gave up 6 bases and J gave up 6 bases; unmatched junction bases: 14. CDR3 sequence: CASSSNPTGTGGNGYTF. CDR3 sequence (DNA): TGTGCCAGCTCCAGTAACCCGACCGGGACAGGGGGCAATGGCTACACCTTC.

V usage is TRBV9 and J usage is TRBJ1-2; TRBD1 agrees at 9 bases. Trimming took 3 bases from V and 5 from J; bases not matched to a gene: 5. Germline V lookup: CDR1 SGDLS, CDR2 YYNGEE. CDR3 length equals 14 residues. In DNA, the CDR3 is TGTGCCAGCAGCGGGACAGGGGAGGGTTATGGCTACACCTTC. This sequence encodes CASSGTGEGYGYTF.

The chain has TRBV6-2 or TRBV6-3 and TRBJ2-7; 8 bases are a match to TRBD1. Germline CDR1 is MNHEY and CDR2 is SVGEGT. There are 15 residues in the CDR3. With V trimmed by 5 bases and J by 0 bases, 6 bases remained unmatched. The CDR3 region is CASSIGQGLSYEQYV. Here the CDR3 DNA reads TGTGCCAGCAGTATTGGACAGGGACTCTCCTACGAGCAGTACGTC.

The count of this clone is one. V and J are TRBV6-5 and TRBJ1-5; maybe TRBD1 (6 bases). This CDR3 has 13 amino acids. Trimming shortened V by 6 bases and J by 6 bases, and 12 bases separated the two germline ends. Per germline, CDR1 MNHEY and CDR2 SVGAGI. The CDR3, as DNA: TGTGCCAGCAGGCTGGACAGAGCTCAGCCCCAGCATTTT. It codes for CASRLDRAQPQHF.

This chain connects TRBV4-1 to TRBJ1-1; TRBD1 aligns across 7 bases. V lost 3 bases and J lost 1; bases outside the gene matches: 5. Germline lookup yields CDR1 MGHRA and CDR2 YSYEKL. This CDR3 has 15 amino acids. The CDR3 protein is CASSQGGTANTEAFF. The CDR3 nucleotides are TGCGCCAGCAGCCAGGGTGGGACAGCGAACACTGAAGCTTTCTTT.